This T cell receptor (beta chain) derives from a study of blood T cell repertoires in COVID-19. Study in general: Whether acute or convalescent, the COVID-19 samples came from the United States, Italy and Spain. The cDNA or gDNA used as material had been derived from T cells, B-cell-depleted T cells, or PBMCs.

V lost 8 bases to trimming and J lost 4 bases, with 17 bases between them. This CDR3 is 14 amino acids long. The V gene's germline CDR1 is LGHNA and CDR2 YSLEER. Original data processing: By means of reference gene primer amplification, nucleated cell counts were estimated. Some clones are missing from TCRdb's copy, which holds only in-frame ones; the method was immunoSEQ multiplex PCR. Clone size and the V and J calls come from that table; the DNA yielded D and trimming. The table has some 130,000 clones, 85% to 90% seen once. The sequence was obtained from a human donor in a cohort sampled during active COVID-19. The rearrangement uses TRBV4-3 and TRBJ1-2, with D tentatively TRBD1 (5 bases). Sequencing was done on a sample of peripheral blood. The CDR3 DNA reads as TGCGCCAGCCGGGGGGAGAGGGACGGCTATGGCTACACCTTC. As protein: CASRGERDGYGYTF.